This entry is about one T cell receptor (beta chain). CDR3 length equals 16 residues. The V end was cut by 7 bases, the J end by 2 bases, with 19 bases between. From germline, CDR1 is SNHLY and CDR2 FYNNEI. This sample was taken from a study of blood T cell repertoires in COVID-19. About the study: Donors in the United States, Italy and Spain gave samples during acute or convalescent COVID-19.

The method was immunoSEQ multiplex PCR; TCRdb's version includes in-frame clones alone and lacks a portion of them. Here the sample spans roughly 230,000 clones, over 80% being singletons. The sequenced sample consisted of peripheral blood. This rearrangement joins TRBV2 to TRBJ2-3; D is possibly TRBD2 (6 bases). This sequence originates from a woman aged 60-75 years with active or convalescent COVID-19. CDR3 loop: CASILGTSLYTDTQYF. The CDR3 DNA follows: TGTGCCAGCATATTAGGGACTTCGCTTTACACAGATACGCAGTATTTT. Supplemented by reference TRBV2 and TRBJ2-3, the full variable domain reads EPEVTQTPSHQVTQMGQEVILRCVPISNHLYFYWYRQILGQKVEFLVSFYNNEISEKSEIFDDQFSVERPDGSNFTLKIRSTKLEDSAMYFCASILGTSLYTDTQYFGPGTRLTVL.